A selection of T cell receptor beta chains follows, all from one sample in a study of neurological immune-mediated disorders. From the 5' RACE reads, TCRdb called clonotypes with MiXCR, one entry per CDR3 protein. The data contain tens of thousands of distinct CDR3 sequences, roughly 2.5% of them singletons. The source material was PBMCs. The source is a man aged 45-65 years with multiple sclerosis. CDR3s include the opening cysteine and the closing phenylalanine or tryptophan. The D gene is left open where the match is weak. Clone size is given as once, few, many or a size class.

J | size | V | length | D | CDR3 | DNA
TRBJ1-2 | few | TRBV7-2 | 13 | NA | CASSQTGKDGYTF | TGTGCCAGCAGCCAAACGGGGAAAGATGGCTACACCTTC
TRBJ2-4 | many | TRBV27 | 14 | NA | CASSPRASKNIQYF | TGTGCCAGCAGCCCTCGGGCTAGCAAAAACATTCAGTACTTC
TRBJ2-3 | few | TRBV18 | 13 | NA | CASSPQGTDTQYF | TGTGCCAGCTCACCTCAGGGTACAGATACGCAGTATTTT
TRBJ2-7 | many | TRBV15 | 12 | NA | CATSSTGYEQYF | TGTGCCACCAGCAGCACCGGCTACGAGCAGTACTTC
TRBJ2-2 | many | TRBV6-4 | 13 | NA | CASSDRDTGELFF | TGTGCCAGCAGTGACAGGGACACCGGGGAGCTGTTTTTT
TRBJ1-1 | few | TRBV7-2 | 13 | NA | CASSLTEDTEAFF | TGTGCCAGCAGCTTAACCGAAGACACTGAAGCTTTCTTT
TRBJ2-3 | many | TRBV5-1 | 15 | NA | CASSFALALTDTQYF | TGCGCCAGCAGCTTCGCGTTGGCGCTCACAGATACGCAGTATTTT
TRBJ1-5 | many | TRBV12-3/TRBV12-4 | 12 | NA | CASRQGTQPQHF | TGTGCCAGCAGACAGGGAACGCAGCCCCAGCATTTT
TRBJ1-3 | many | TRBV4-2 | 14 | TRBD1 | CASSYDRGLNTIYF | TGTGCCAGCAGTTATGACAGGGGCTTAAACACCATATATTTT
TRBJ2-7 | many | TRBV7-2 | 15 | NA | CASREGGALSSEQYF | TGTGCCAGCAGGGAAGGGGGGGCCTTGTCCTCCGAGCAGTACTTC
TRBJ2-1 | many | TRBV12-3/TRBV12-4 | 14 | TRBD2 | CASRTSGEYNEQFF | TGTGCCAGCCGGACTAGCGGGGAGTACAATGAGCAGTTCTTC
TRBJ1-2 | many | TRBV4-3 | 16 | NA | CASSQEAQGTNYGYTF | TGCGCCAGCAGCCAGGAGGCACAGGGAACTAACTATGGCTACACCTTC
TRBJ1-2 | many | TRBV4-3 | 14 | NA | CASSQARKHYGYTF | TGCGCCAGCAGCCAAGCACGGAAACACTATGGCTACACCTTC
TRBJ2-3 | few | TRBV20-1 | 14 | NA | CSAGPRTATDTQYF | TGCAGTGCTGGGCCGAGGACAGCAACAGATACGCAGTATTTT
TRBJ1-5 | few | TRBV21-1 | 14 | NA | CASSKEGQDKTQNF | TGTGCCAGCAGCAAAGAGGGACAGGATAAGACCCAGAATTTT
TRBJ1-2 | many | TRBV3-1 | 14 | NA | CASSQGGADYGYTF | TGTGCCAGCAGCCAAGGAGGGGCCGACTATGGCTACACCTTC
TRBJ1-6 | many | TRBV20-1 | 15 | NA | CSAGPGLGLGSPLHF | TGCAGTGCTGGACCTGGGTTGGGGCTTGGATCACCCCTCCACTTT
TRBJ2-3 | many | TRBV28 | 17 | TRBD2 | CASSPLSQGGLPDTQYF | TGTGCCAGCAGTCCTTTGTCCCAGGGAGGGCTTCCAGATACGCAGTATTTT
TRBJ1-5 | many | TRBV6-6 | 14 | NA | CASSYSSGNQPQHF | TGTGCCAGCAGTTACTCCTCGGGCAATCAGCCCCAGCATTTT
TRBJ2-5 | many | TRBV12-3/TRBV12-4 | 14 | NA | CASSFRGAPGTQYF | TGTGCCAGCAGTTTTCGGGGGGCCCCAGGGACCCAGTACTTC
TRBJ1-1 | many | TRBV12-3/TRBV12-4 | 14 | NA | CASSLGAGNTEAFF | TGTGCCAGCAGTTTGGGCGCCGGGAACACTGAAGCTTTCTTT
TRBJ2-1 | many | TRBV20-1 | 17 | TRBD2 | CSASGFSGGPLRNEQFF | TGCAGTGCTAGCGGGTTCAGCGGGGGGCCGTTGAGGAATGAGCAGTTCTTC
TRBJ1-3 | many | TRBV7-2 | 12 | NA | CASSLERNTIYF | TGTGCCAGCAGCTTAGAGAGAAACACCATATATTTT
TRBJ1-1 | many | TRBV11-2 | 13 | TRBD1 | CASSLDRGKEAFF | TGTGCCAGCAGCCTAGACAGGGGTAAGGAAGCTTTCTTT
TRBJ2-5 | many | TRBV7-2 | 14 | NA | CASSLGGRGETQYF | TGTGCCAGCAGCTTAGGGGGTAGAGGAGAGACCCAGTACTTC
TRBJ1-4 | many | TRBV5-1 | 16 | TRBD1 | CASSINGQAINEKLFF | TGCGCCAGCAGCATAAACGGACAGGCGATTAATGAAAAACTGTTTTTT
TRBJ2-4 | many | TRBV20-1 | 17 | TRBD2 | CSASLGSGGIALNIQYF | TGCAGTGCTAGTTTGGGTAGCGGGGGGATCGCCTTAAACATTCAGTACTTC
TRBJ1-2 | many | TRBV29-1 | 12 | NA | CSVEDRGLGYTF | TGCAGCGTTGAAGATCGAGGGTTAGGCTACACCTTC
TRBJ2-7 | many | TRBV27 | 14 | TRBD1 | CASSPDRGRLGQYF | TGTGCCAGCAGTCCGGACAGGGGGCGTCTCGGGCAGTACTTC